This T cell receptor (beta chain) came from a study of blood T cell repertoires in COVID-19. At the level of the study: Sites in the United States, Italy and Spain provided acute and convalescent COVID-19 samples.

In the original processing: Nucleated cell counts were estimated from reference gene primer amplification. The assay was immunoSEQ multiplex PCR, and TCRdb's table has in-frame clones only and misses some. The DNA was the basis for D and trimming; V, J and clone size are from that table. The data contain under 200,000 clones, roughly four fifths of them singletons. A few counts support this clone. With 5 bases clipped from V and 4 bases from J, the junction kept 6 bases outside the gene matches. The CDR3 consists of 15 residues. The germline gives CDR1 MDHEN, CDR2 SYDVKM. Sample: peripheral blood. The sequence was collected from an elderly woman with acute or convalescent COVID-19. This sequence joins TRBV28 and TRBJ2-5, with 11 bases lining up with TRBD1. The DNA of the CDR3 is TGTGCCAGCAGTACGGGACAGGGGGAAAGAGAGACCCAGTACTTC. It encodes CASSTGQGERETQYF.